This T cell receptor beta chain is drawn from a study of shared clonotypes between healthy human individuals. Turning to the study itself: Used for every donor were three CD4 naive, three CD4 memory, two CD8 naive and one CD8 memory plate.

Trimming removed 5 bases from V and 0 bases from J, with 17 bases in between. The CDR3 spans 17 residues. Germline V gives CDR1 MNHEY, CDR2 SMNVEV (reference sequence). CD45RO-negative, CCR7-selected cells formed the naive CD8 fraction, which excluded terminally differentiated effector memory CD45RA+ cells. Donors comprised only Caucasian adults living in Nashville, Tennessee. TCRdb's copy holds only in-frame clones and misses some; the assay was immunoSEQ multiplex PCR. The sample holds 600,000 or so clones, approximately 95% seen once. The clonotype was recovered from a woman in her thirties in good health. The chain has TRBV27 and TRBJ2-1; a weak D match, TRBD2 (6 bases). Sequenced material: naive CD8+ T cells sorted from blood. The CDR3 region has the DNA TGTGCCAGCAGTCTGACATCAGCGGGCCGCTCCTACAATGAGCAGTTCTTC. Its protein product is CASSLTSAGRSYNEQFF.